A single sample is the source of the 21 T cell receptor beta chains below, sequenced in a study of blood T cell repertoires in COVID-19. The data were produced by immunoSEQ multiplex PCR, yet TCRdb's version contains in-frame clones alone and is incomplete. This repertoire shows around 80,000 clones, around 89% found once; its top ten account for around 0.6%. Sequencing was performed on peripheral blood. These receptors came from a man aged 60 to 75 with acute or convalescent COVID-19.

This chain links TRBV19 with TRBJ2-2, with 11 bases that match TRBD2. The V gene's germline CDR1 is LNHDA and CDR2 SQIVND (reference sequence). With V trimmed by 3 bases and J by 7 bases, 7 bases remained unmatched. The CDR3 is made up of 16 amino acids. The CDR3 loop reads CASSIIAGGPGGELFF. CDR3 sequence (DNA): TGTGCCAGTAGTATTATAGCGGGAGGGCCTGGCGGGGAGCTGTTTTTT. Looking up the rest from reference TRBV19 and TRBJ2-2 gives the full variable domain: DGGITQSPKYLFRKEGQNVTLSCEQNLNHDAMYWYRQDPGQGLRLIYYSQIVNDFQKGDIAEGYSVSREKKESFPLTVTSAQKNPTAFYLCASSIIAGGPGGELFFGEGSRLTVL.

This sequence joins TRBV13 and TRBJ1-3; no clear D. The length of the CDR3 is 16 residues. The germline V gene has CDR1 PRHDT and CDR2 FYEKMQ (reference sequence). V gave up 1 base and J gave up 0 bases, with 10 bases separating them. The CDR3 DNA is TGTGCCAGCAGCTTAGAAAGACTCCGCTCTGGAAACACCATATATTTT. Its translation: CASSLERLRSGNTIYF.

V is TRBV5-1 and J is TRBJ2-1; 7 bases match TRBD1. V trimming: 8 bases; J trimming: 3 bases; junction bases outside the gene matches: 5. Germline CDR1 SGHRS, CDR2 YFSETQ. The length of the CDR3 is 13 residues. The CDR3 is CASRQGNYNEQFF. Written as DNA, the CDR3 is TGCGCCAGTCGACAGGGAAACTACAATGAGCAGTTCTTC.

This sequence joins TRBV7-7 and TRBJ2-3; 7 nucleotides match TRBD2. Losses at the gene ends were 5 bases for V and 1 base for J; bases not matched to a gene: 6. Germline assignment: CDR1 SSHAT and CDR2 FNYEAQ (reference sequence). This CDR3 contains 15 residues. This CDR3 reads CASSPGGGGTDTQYF. The DNA for the CDR3 is TGTGCCAGCAGCCCCGGGGGAGGGGGCACAGATACGCAGTATTTT. Full variable domain (missing parts from reference TRBV7-7 and TRBJ2-3): GAGVSQSPRYKVTKRGQDVTLRCDPISSHATLYWYQQALGQGPEFLTYFNYEAQPDKSGLPSDRFSAERPEGSISTLTIQRTEQRDSAMYRCASSPGGGGTDTQYFGPGTRLTVL.

V and J are TRBV6-5 and TRBJ2-2; TRBD2 aligns across 8 bases. The trim removed 7 bases at V and 4 bases at J, leaving 8 bases unmatched. CDR1 is MNHEY, CDR2 SVGAGI, per germline. This CDR3 is 15 amino acids long. CDR3 sequence: CASTRAGGPTGELFF. The DNA for the CDR3 is TGTGCCAGCACACGGGCGGGGGGCCCCACCGGGGAGCTGTTTTTT.

The gene calls are TRBV6-5 and TRBJ1-2, with D possibly TRBD1 on 6 matching bases. The CDR3 spans 14 residues. Deletions cut 4 bases from V and 3 bases from J, with 12 bases between. The germline V gene encodes CDR1 MNHEY and CDR2 SVGAGI. The CDR3: CASSSKGGYYGYTF. The CDR3, as DNA: TGTGCCAGCAGTTCTAAGGGGGGGTACTATGGCTACACCTTC.

The genes are TRBV7-9 and TRBJ2-1, with 11 bases fitting TRBD1. CDR1 is SEHNR and CDR2 is FQNEAQ in the germline V gene (reference sequence). The trim removed 6 bases at V and 7 bases at J, leaving 11 bases unmatched. CDR3 size: 16 residues. The CDR3 DNA reads as TGTGCCAGCAGTAATGGACAGGGGGCTCTCAGAAATGAGCAGTTCTTC. This sequence encodes CASSNGQGALRNEQFF. Using reference TRBV7-9 and TRBJ2-1 for the parts outside the CDR3, the full variable domain is DTGVSQNPRHKITKRGQNVTFRCDPISEHNRLYWYRQTLGQGPEFLTYFQNEAQLEKSRLLSDRFSAERPKGSFSTLEIQRTEQGDSAMYLCASSNGQGALRNEQFFGPGTRLTVL.

The chain employs TRBV25-1 and TRBJ2-5, with D possibly TRBD1 on 5 matching bases. Germline V gene sequence: CDR1 MGHDK, CDR2 SYGVNS. V lost 7 bases and J 1 base, leaving 16 bases between the germline ends. The CDR3 is 15 residues long. CDR3 coding DNA: TGTGCCAGCACCCCCGTCCGGCAGGGCCAAGAGACCCAGTACTTC. As protein: CASTPVRQGQETQYF.

The chain employs TRBV5-1 and TRBJ2-7, with 9 positions matching TRBD1. The V gene end was trimmed by 3 bases and the J gene end by 4 bases; junction bases not matched to a gene: 11. Per germline, CDR1 SGHRS and CDR2 YFSETQ. The CDR3 spans 16 residues. CDR3 region: CASSSARTGELYEQYF. CDR3 in DNA: TGCGCCAGCAGCTCGGCGCGGACAGGGGAGTTGTACGAGCAGTACTTC.

The chain couples TRBV7-8 to TRBJ2-2; D is perhaps TRBD2 (6 bases). Per germline, CDR1 SGHVS and CDR2 FQNEAQ. The germline V and J ends were trimmed by 5 bases and 2 bases, with 21 bases remaining between them. This CDR3 is 18 amino acids long. The CDR3 reads CASSPHRRGIRNTGELFF. The CDR3 DNA follows: TGTGCCAGCAGCCCACACCGGAGGGGTATTCGAAACACCGGGGAGCTGTTTTTT.

The chain recombines TRBV18 with TRBJ1-4, with D possibly matching TRBD1 (5 bases). V dropped 3 bases and J dropped 2 bases, with 16 bases sitting between them. Germline V gene lookup returns CDR1 KGHSH and CDR2 LQKENI. CDR3 length equals 17 residues. The CDR3 coding sequence is TGTGCCAGCTCACCCGGCCAAGGGGTGGGCACTAATGAAAAACTGTTTTTT. It yields the protein CASSPGQGVGTNEKLFF. The variable domain in full, completed from reference TRBV18 and TRBJ1-4, reads NAGVMQNPRHLVRRRGQEARLRCSPMKGHSHVYWYRQLPEEGLKFMVYLQKENIIDESGMPKERFSAEFPKEGPSILRIQQVVRGDSAAYFCASSPGQGVGTNEKLFFGSGTQLSVL.

J is TRBJ2-5 and V is TRBV6-5; 10 nucleotides agree with TRBD1. The germline gives CDR1 MNHEY, CDR2 SVGAGI. CDR3 length: 15 residues. Trimming removed 6 bases from V and 2 bases from J; junction bases left unmatched: 6. This CDR3 is CASRRQGAPQETQYF. The DNA of the CDR3 is TGTGCCAGCAGGAGACAGGGGGCCCCACAAGAGACCCAGTACTTC.

This chain joins TRBV9 and TRBJ2-5, with D possibly matching TRBD2 (5 bases). Looked up from germline, CDR1 is SGDLS and CDR2 is YYNGEE. The CDR3 is 13 residues long. Trimming pared 3 bases from V and 4 bases from J, leaving 10 bases between. Here the CDR3 reads CASSDRTGETQYF. CDR3 nucleotide sequence: TGTGCCAGCAGCGACCGGACTGGAGAGACCCAGTACTTC.

The genes are TRBV19 and TRBJ2-1, with 8 bases fitting TRBD2. Trimming took 5 bases from V and 3 from J; bases not matched to a gene: 9. Germline V gives CDR1 LNHDA, CDR2 SQIVND (reference sequence). The length of the CDR3 is 16 residues. DNA of the CDR3: TGTGCCAGTAGTCCGGGGGGCGGGAGGCGCTACAATGAGCAGTTCTTC. Amino acids: CASSPGGGRRYNEQFF.

The chain is built from TRBV6-4 and TRBJ2-1; 8 nucleotides line up with TRBD2. CDR1 and CDR2 (germline): MRHNA, SNTAGT. The CDR3 extends over 13 amino acids. V lost 4 bases, J lost 8 bases, and 4 bases stayed unmatched. The DNA for the CDR3 is TGTGCCAGCAGTGTTGAGACTAGCGATGAGCAGTTCTTC. This sequence encodes CASSVETSDEQFF.

This chain connects TRBV27 to TRBJ1-4, with unresolved D. V dropped 0 bases and J dropped 8 bases, with 7 bases sitting between them. CDR1 and CDR2 (germline): MNHEY, SMNVEV (reference sequence). This CDR3 is built from 13 residues. The CDR3 is CASSLSRGEKLFF. The CDR3 coding sequence is TGTGCCAGCAGTTTATCACGAGGGGAAAAACTGTTTTTT.

This chain links TRBV5-1 with TRBJ2-7, with 8 bases that match TRBD2. Germline values: CDR1 SGHRS, CDR2 YFSETQ. J gave up 5 bases and V 6 bases, and 13 bases lay outside the gene matches. The CDR3 length is 15 residues. The DNA for the CDR3 is TGCGCCAGCACCCTCGCCAGGAGCGGGAGAGACGAGCAGTACTTC. Its translation: CASTLARSGRDEQYF. Drawing the rest from reference TRBV5-1 and TRBJ2-7, the complete variable domain is KAGVTQTPRYLIKTRGQQVTLSCSPISGHRSVSWYQQTPGQGLQFLFEYFSETQRNKGNFPGRFSGRQFSNSRSEMNVSTLELGDSALYLCASTLARSGRDEQYFGPGTRLTVT.

This chain joins TRBV29-1 and TRBJ2-1; TRBD2 matches 7 bases. CDR1 is SQVTM, CDR2 ANQGSEA, per germline. The CDR3 consists of 14 residues. Trimming removed 7 bases from V and 10 bases from J; junction bases left unmatched: 16. The CDR3 here is CSARGLAMGGEQFF. The CDR3 DNA follows: TGCAGCGCCCGGGGTCTAGCGATGGGAGGGGAGCAGTTCTTC.

This clone showed up just once. This chain joins TRBV7-6 and TRBJ2-5; 7 positions agree with TRBD2. Germline V gives CDR1 SGHVS, CDR2 FNYEAQ. CDR3 length: 15 amino acids. After removal of 5 bases from V and 2 bases from J, the junction contained 8 bases not matched to a gene. DNA for the CDR3: TGTGCCAGCAGCCCCAGCGGGACCCGACAAGAGACCCAGTACTTC. This sequence encodes CASSPSGTRQETQYF.

V gene TRBV21-1 combines with J gene TRBJ1-1; the table's D gene call, TRBD1, was not cross checked with the DNA. TRBV21-1 is shown as a pseudogene. The CDR3 loop spans 16 amino acids. The CDR3, as DNA: TGTGCCAGCAGCATGGGGCCCCCTCGCAGGAACACTGAAGCTTTCTTT. It translates to CASSMGPPRRNTEAFF.

The chain recombines TRBV5-1 with TRBJ2-6, with D tentatively TRBD1 (6 bases). CDR1 is SGHRS and CDR2 is YFSETQ in the germline V gene. V was shortened by 1 base and J by 0 bases, with 11 bases between the two germline ends. This CDR3 has 17 amino acids. CDR3 DNA sequence: TGCGCCAGCAGCTTGTCAACAGGGTTCTCTGGGGCCAACGTCCTGACTTTC. Translation: CASSLSTGFSGANVLTF.